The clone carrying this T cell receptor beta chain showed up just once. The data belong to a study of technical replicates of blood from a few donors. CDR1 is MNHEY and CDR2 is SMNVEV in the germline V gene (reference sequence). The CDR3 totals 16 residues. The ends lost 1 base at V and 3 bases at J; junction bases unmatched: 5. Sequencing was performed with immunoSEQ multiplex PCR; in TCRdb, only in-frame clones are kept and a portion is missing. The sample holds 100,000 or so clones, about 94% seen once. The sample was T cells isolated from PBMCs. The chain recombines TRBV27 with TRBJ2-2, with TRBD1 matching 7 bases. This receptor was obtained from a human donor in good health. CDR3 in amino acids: CASSLWAGGDTGELFF. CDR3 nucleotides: TGTGCCAGCAGTTTATGGGCAGGGGGAGACACCGGGGAGCTGTTTTTT.